The sequence of this T cell receptor beta chain was determined in a study of blood T cell repertoires in COVID-19. Whole-study context: Collection of acute and convalescent COVID-19 samples took place in the United States, Italy and Spain. PBMCs, B-cell-depleted T cells, or T cells provided the cDNA or gDNA that made up the material.

This CDR3 is built from 11 residues. Germline CDR1 DFQATT, CDR2 SNEGSKA (reference sequence). Trimming took off 6 bases at V and 6 bases at J, with 10 bases between the two ends. Study processing details: From reference gene primer amplification, estimates of nucleated cell counts were derived. The repertoire was sequenced with immunoSEQ multiplex PCR; TCRdb's copy has only in-frame clones and lacks some. Clone size and V and J calls were adopted from that table, with D and trimming inferred from the DNA. Of over 200,000 clones listed, 75% to 90% were seen once; the top ten hold approximately 9%. Cohort allocation depended upon clinical history that participants reported.

The chain joins TRBV20-1 to TRBJ2-3; possibly TRBD2 for D (6 bases). Sequencing input: PBMCs or T cells enriched from blood (not recorded which). This sequence originates from a man aged 35-49 years who had recovered from COVID-19. CDR3 nucleotides: TGCAGTGCGTACCTAGCGGATACGCAGTATTTT. This codes for CSAYLADTQYF.